This TCR beta chain emerged from a study of CD8+ T cells in alopecia areata. As to this clone: What it binds is unknown.

Study outcomes and limitations: Resident alphabeta T-cell populations of normal skin are likewise subject to sequencing in scalp samples. The study found TCR sharing across patients less clear than in mice, possibly for HLA reasons. Clonality was higher in lesional than normal scalp, especially in alopecia totalis/universalis.

The authors extracted RNA and reverse transcribed it into cDNA as the sequencing template. Using immunoSEQ multiplex PCR, the repertoire was profiled, and TCRdb retains in-frame clones only, with some absent. The repertoire holds some 160,000 clones, with less than 65% as singletons. V gave up 3 bases and J gave up 10 bases, with 16 bases separating them. Germline loops: CDR1 MGHRA, CDR2 YSYEKL. CDR3 length: 14 residues. A FACSAria was used to sort CD4+ and CD8+ T cells. These cells came from PBMCs. The sequenced material came from CD8+ T cells sorted from blood. This receptor was identified in a human donor in good health. This chain uses TRBV4-1 with TRBJ2-1; D perhaps matches TRBD2 (6 bases). The CDR3 nucleotides are TGCGCCAGCAGCCAGCTCTCCGCTGGGGGGGAGCAGTTCTTC. It is translated as CASSQLSAGGEQFF.